What follows are 4 T cell receptor beta chains derived from one specimen sequenced in a study of cytomegalovirus exposure and HLA in healthy donors. TCRdb's table, derived via immunoSEQ multiplex PCR, lists solely in-frame clones and lacks some. The repertoire holds around 150,000 clones, 88% seen once, with under 3% in the top ten. Sequencing input: PBMCs. These receptors were taken from a man younger than 30 in good health and CMV-seronegative.

This chain links TRBV11-2 with TRBJ1-2, with TRBD1 as a possible D gene (5 bases). This CDR3 is 14 amino acids long. Trimming left V 5 bases short and J 5 bases short, with 15 bases between. The germline CDR1 and CDR2 sequences are SGHAT and FQNNGV. The CDR3 nucleotides are TGTGCCAGCAGCCCGGGAGGACACTCTTATGGCTACACCTTC. This encodes CASSPGGHSYGYTF.

This chain connects TRBV6-6 to TRBJ1-5; 7 bases fit TRBD1. Looked up from germline, CDR1 is MNHNY and CDR2 is SVGAGI (reference sequence). Germline trimming cut 2 bases from V and 7 bases from J; bases unmatched to any gene: 8. This CDR3 spans 15 amino acids. CDR3 loop: CASSYVAGGGQPQHF. In nucleotides, the CDR3 is TGTGCCAGCAGTTACGTGGCAGGGGGTGGACAGCCCCAGCATTTT.

The V and J genes are TRBV11-2 and TRBJ1-2; D perhaps matches TRBD1 (5 bases). V dropped 5 bases and J dropped 6 bases, with 31 bases sitting between them. Germline values: CDR1 SGHAT, CDR2 FQNNGV. The CDR3 is made up of 19 amino acids. CDR3 nucleotide sequence: TGTGCCAGCAGCCAAGAGCAGAACGCGTGGCAGGGTTTTCGCAATGGCTACACCTTC. This sequence encodes CASSQEQNAWQGFRNGYTF.

The genes are TRBV21-1 and TRBJ1-2; the table's D call, TRBD1, was not checked against the DNA. TRBV21-1 is recorded as a pseudogene. This CDR3 region has 17 residues. The CDR3 protein is CASSKPDRGLRNYGYTF. For the CDR3, the DNA is TGTGCCAGCAGCAAGCCGGACAGGGGGCTGAGGAACTATGGCTACACCTTC.